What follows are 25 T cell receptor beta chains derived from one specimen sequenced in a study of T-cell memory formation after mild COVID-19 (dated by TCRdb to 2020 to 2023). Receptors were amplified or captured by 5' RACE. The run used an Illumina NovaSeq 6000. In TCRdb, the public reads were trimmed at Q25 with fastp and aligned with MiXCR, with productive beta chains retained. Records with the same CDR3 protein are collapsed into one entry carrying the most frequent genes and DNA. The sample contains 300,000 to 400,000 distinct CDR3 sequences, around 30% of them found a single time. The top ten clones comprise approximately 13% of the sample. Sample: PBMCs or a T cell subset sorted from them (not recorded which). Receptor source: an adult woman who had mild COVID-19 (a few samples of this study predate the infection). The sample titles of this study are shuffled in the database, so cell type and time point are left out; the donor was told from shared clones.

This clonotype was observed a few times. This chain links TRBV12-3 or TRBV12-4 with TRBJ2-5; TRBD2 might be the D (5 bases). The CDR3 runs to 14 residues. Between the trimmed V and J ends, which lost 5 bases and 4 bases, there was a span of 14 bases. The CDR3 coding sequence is TGTGCCAGCAGTCCTCCGGGGATAGGAGAGACCCAGTACTTC. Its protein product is CASSPPGIGETQYF.

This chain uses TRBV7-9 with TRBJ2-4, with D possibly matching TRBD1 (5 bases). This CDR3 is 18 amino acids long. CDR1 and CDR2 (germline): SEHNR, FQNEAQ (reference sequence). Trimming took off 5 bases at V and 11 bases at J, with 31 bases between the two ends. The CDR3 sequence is CASSRTLYSGTKQDVQYF. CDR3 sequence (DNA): TGTGCCAGCAGCCGGACACTCTATTCAGGCACAAAACAAGACGTTCAGTACTTC.

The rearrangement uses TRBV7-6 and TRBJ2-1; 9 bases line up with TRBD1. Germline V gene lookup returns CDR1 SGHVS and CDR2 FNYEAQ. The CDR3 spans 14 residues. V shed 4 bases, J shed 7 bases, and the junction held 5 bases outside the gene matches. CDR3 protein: CASSSPGTGNEQFF. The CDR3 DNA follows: TGTGCCAGCAGCTCCCCCGGGACAGGGAATGAGCAGTTCTTC.

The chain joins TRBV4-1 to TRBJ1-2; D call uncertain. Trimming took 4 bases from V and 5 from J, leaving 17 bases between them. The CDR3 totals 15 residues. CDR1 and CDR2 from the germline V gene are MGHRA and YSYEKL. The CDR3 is CASSPSLREIYGYTF. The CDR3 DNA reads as TGCGCCAGCAGCCCCTCTCTAAGGGAAATTTATGGCTACACCTTC.

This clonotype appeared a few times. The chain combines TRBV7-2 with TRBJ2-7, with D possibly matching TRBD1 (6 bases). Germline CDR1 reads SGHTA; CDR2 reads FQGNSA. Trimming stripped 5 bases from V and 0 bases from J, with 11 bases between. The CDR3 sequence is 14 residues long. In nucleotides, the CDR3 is TGTGCCAGCAGCCTTGGACAGCGCTCCTACGAGCAGTACTTC. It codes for CASSLGQRSYEQYF. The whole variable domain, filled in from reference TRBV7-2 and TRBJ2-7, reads GAGVSQSPSNKVTEKGKDVELRCDPISGHTALYWYRQSLGQGLEFLIYFQGNSAPDKSGLPSDRFSAERTGGSVSTLTIQRTQQEDSAVYLCASSLGQRSYEQYFGPGTRLTVT.

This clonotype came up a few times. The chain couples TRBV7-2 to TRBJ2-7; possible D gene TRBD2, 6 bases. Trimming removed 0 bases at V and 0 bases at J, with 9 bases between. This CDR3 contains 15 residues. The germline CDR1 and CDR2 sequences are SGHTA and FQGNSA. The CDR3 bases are TGTGCCAGCAGCTTAGCAGGAGGGACCTCCTACGAGCAGTACTTC. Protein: CASSLAGGTSYEQYF.

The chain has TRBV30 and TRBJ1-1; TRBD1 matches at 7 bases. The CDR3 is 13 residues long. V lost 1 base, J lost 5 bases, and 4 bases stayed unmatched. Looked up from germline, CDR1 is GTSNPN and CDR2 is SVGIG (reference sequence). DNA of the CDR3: TGTGCCTGGAGTGGACAGGGTTCTACTGAAGCTTTCTTT. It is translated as CAWSGQGSTEAFF.

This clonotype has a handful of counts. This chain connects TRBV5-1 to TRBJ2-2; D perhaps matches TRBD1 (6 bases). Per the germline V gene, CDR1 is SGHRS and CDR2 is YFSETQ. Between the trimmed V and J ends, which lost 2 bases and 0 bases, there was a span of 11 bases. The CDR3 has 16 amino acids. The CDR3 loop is CASSFRQESNTGELFF. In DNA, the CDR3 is TGCGCCAGCAGCTTCCGACAGGAGTCGAACACCGGGGAGCTGTTTTTT.

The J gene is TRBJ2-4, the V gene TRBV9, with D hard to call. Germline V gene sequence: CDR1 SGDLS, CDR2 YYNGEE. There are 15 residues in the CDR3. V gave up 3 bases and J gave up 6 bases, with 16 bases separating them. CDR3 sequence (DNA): TGTGCCAGCAGCGCCGAAGGGCAGTCGCGAAACATTCAGTACTTC. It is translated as CASSAEGQSRNIQYF.

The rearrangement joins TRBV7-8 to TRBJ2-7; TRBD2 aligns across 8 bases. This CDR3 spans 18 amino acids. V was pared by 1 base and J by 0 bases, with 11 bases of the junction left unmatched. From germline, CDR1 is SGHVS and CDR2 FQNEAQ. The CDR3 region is CASSLEIFPGGYSYEQYF. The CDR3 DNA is TGTGCCAGCAGCTTAGAGATTTTTCCGGGGGGGTACTCCTACGAGCAGTACTTC.

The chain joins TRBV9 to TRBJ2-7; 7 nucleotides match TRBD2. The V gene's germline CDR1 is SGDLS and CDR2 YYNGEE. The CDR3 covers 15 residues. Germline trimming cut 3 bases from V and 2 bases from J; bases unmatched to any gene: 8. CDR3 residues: CASSAHSGYAYEQYF. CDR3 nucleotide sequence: TGTGCCAGCAGCGCCCATAGCGGGTACGCCTACGAGCAGTACTTC.

The DNA for the CDR3 is TGCGCCAGCAGCCAAGATGGACAGGGGCAAACCGTGGGCTATGGCTACACCTTC. Its translation: CASSQDGQGQTVGYGYTF. The rearrangement uses TRBV4-1 and TRBJ1-2, with 9 bases identical to TRBD1. This CDR3 spans 18 amino acids. The V and J ends lost 0 bases and 4 bases, in that order; junction bases with no gene match: 12. The germline CDR1 and CDR2 sequences are MGHRA and YSYEKL.

The CDR3 DNA follows: TGCAGTGCTCCCCTGCGAGGAGGGGGATATCAGCCCCAGCATTTT. Translation gives CSAPLRGGGYQPQHF. This chain links TRBV20-1 with TRBJ1-5, with a tentative D call TRBD1 (6 bases). Trimming stripped 5 bases from V and 5 bases from J, with 19 bases between. CDR3 length equals 15 residues. Germline CDR1 is DFQATT and CDR2 is SNEGSKA (reference sequence).

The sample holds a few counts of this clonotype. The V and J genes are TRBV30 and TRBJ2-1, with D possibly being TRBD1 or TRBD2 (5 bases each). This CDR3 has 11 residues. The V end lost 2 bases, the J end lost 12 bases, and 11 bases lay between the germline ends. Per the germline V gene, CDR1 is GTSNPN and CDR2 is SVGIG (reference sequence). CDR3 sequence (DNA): TGTGCCTGGAGTTGGGGGTTTGGGCAGTTCTTC. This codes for CAWSWGFGQFF.

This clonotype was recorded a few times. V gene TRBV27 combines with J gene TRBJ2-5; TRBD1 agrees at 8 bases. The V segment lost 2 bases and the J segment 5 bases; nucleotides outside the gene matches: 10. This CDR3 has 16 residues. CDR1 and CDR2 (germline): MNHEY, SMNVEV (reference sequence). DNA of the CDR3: TGTGCCAGCAGTTTAGACGGGACAGGAGGCTGGGAGACCCAGTACTTC. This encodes CASSLDGTGGWETQYF.

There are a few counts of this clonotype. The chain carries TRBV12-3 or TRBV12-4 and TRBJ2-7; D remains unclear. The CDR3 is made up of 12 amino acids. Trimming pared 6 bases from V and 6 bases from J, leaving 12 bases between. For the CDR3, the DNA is TGTGCCAGCAGAGTTGGGTATGGCGAGCAGTACTTC. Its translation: CASRVGYGEQYF.

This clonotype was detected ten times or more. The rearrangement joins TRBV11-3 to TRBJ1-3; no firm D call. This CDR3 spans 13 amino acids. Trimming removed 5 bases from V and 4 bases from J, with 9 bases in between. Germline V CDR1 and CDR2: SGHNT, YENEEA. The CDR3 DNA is TGTGCCAGCAGCCCCAATTCCGGAAACACCATATATTTT. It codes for CASSPNSGNTIYF.

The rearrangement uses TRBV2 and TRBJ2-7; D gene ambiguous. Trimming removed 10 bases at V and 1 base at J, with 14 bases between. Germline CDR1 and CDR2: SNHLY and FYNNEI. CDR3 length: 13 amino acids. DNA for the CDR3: TGTGCCACCTACGGGTGGGCTTCCTACGAGCAGTACTTC. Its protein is CATYGWASYEQYF. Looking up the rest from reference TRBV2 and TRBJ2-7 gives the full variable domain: EPEVTQTPSHQVTQMGQEVILRCVPISNHLYFYWYRQILGQKVEFLVSFYNNEISEKSEIFDDQFSVERPDGSNFTLKIRSTKLEDSAMYFCATYGWASYEQYFGPGTRLTVT.

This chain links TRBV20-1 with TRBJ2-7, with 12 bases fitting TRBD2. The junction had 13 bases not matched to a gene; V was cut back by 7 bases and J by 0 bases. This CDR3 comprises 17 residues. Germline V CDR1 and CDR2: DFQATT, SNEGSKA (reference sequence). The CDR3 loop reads CSELSTSGRGASYEQYF. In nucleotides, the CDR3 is TGCAGTGAACTCTCGACTAGCGGGAGAGGGGCCTCCTACGAGCAGTACTTC.

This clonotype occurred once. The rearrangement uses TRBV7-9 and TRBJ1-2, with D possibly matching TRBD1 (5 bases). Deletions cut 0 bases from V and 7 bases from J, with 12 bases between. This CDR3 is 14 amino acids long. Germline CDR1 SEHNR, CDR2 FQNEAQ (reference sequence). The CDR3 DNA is TGTGCCAGCAGCTTAGCTCTGCAGGGCTTTGGCTACACCTTC. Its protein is CASSLALQGFGYTF. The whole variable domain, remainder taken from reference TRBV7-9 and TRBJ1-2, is DTGVSQNPRHKITKRGQNVTFRCDPISEHNRLYWYRQTLGQGPEFLTYFQNEAQLEKSRLLSDRFSAERPKGSFSTLEIQRTEQGDSAMYLCASSLALQGFGYTFGSGTRLTVV.

The CDR3 DNA reads TGCGCCAGCAGCTTGTCCCCTCCAGGGGGGTCTAATGAAAAACTGTTTTTT. Protein sequence: CASSLSPPGGSNEKLFF. This rearrangement joins TRBV5-1 to TRBJ1-4; 7 bases are a match to TRBD1. Germline trimming cut 1 base from V and 3 bases from J; bases unmatched to any gene: 9. CDR1 is SGHRS, CDR2 YFSETQ, per germline. The CDR3 has 17 amino acids.

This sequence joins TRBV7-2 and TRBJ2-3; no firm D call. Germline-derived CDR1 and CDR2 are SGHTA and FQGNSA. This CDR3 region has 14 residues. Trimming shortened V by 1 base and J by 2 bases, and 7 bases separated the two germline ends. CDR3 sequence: CASSLGVHTDTQYF. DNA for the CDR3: TGTGCCAGCAGCTTAGGAGTCCACACAGATACGCAGTATTTT.

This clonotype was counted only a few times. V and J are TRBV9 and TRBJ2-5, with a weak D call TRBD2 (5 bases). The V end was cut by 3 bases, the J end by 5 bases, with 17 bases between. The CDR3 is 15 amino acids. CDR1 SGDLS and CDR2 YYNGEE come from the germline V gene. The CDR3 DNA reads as TGTGCCAGCAGCGGTAGCGATTCAGCTGTGGAGACCCAGTACTTC. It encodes CASSGSDSAVETQYF.

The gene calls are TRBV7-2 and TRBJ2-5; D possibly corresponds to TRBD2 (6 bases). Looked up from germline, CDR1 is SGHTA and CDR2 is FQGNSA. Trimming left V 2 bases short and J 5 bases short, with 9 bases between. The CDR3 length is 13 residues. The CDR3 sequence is CASSLNGGETQYF. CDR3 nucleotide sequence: TGTGCCAGCAGCTTAAACGGAGGGGAGACCCAGTACTTC.

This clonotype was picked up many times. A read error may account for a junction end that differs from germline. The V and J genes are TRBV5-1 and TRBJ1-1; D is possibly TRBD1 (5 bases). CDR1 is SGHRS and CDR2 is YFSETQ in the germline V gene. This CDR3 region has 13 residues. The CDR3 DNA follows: TGCGCCAGCAGCCTCGGGGGGAACGCTGAAGCTTTCTTT. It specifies CASSLGGNAEAFF. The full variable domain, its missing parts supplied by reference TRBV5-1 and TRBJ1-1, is KAGVTQTPRYLIKTRGQQVTLSCSPISGHRSVSWYQQTPGQGLQFLFEYFSETQRNKGNFPGRFSGRQFSNSRSEMNVSTLELGDSALYLCASSLGGNAEAFFGQGTRLTVV.